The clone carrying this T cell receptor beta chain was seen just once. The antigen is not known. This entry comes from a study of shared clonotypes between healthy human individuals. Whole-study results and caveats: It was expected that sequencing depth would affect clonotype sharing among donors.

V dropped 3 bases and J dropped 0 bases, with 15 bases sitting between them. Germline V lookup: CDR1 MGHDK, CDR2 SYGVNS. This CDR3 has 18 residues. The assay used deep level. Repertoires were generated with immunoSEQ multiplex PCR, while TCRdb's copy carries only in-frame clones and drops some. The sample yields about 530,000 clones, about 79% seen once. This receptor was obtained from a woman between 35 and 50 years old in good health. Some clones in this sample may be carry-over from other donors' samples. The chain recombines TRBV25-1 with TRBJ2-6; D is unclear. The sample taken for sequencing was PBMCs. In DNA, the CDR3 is TGTGCCAGCAGTGAGATCGGCACCCACCTCTCTGGGGCCAACGTCCTGACTTTC. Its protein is CASSEIGTHLSGANVLTF.